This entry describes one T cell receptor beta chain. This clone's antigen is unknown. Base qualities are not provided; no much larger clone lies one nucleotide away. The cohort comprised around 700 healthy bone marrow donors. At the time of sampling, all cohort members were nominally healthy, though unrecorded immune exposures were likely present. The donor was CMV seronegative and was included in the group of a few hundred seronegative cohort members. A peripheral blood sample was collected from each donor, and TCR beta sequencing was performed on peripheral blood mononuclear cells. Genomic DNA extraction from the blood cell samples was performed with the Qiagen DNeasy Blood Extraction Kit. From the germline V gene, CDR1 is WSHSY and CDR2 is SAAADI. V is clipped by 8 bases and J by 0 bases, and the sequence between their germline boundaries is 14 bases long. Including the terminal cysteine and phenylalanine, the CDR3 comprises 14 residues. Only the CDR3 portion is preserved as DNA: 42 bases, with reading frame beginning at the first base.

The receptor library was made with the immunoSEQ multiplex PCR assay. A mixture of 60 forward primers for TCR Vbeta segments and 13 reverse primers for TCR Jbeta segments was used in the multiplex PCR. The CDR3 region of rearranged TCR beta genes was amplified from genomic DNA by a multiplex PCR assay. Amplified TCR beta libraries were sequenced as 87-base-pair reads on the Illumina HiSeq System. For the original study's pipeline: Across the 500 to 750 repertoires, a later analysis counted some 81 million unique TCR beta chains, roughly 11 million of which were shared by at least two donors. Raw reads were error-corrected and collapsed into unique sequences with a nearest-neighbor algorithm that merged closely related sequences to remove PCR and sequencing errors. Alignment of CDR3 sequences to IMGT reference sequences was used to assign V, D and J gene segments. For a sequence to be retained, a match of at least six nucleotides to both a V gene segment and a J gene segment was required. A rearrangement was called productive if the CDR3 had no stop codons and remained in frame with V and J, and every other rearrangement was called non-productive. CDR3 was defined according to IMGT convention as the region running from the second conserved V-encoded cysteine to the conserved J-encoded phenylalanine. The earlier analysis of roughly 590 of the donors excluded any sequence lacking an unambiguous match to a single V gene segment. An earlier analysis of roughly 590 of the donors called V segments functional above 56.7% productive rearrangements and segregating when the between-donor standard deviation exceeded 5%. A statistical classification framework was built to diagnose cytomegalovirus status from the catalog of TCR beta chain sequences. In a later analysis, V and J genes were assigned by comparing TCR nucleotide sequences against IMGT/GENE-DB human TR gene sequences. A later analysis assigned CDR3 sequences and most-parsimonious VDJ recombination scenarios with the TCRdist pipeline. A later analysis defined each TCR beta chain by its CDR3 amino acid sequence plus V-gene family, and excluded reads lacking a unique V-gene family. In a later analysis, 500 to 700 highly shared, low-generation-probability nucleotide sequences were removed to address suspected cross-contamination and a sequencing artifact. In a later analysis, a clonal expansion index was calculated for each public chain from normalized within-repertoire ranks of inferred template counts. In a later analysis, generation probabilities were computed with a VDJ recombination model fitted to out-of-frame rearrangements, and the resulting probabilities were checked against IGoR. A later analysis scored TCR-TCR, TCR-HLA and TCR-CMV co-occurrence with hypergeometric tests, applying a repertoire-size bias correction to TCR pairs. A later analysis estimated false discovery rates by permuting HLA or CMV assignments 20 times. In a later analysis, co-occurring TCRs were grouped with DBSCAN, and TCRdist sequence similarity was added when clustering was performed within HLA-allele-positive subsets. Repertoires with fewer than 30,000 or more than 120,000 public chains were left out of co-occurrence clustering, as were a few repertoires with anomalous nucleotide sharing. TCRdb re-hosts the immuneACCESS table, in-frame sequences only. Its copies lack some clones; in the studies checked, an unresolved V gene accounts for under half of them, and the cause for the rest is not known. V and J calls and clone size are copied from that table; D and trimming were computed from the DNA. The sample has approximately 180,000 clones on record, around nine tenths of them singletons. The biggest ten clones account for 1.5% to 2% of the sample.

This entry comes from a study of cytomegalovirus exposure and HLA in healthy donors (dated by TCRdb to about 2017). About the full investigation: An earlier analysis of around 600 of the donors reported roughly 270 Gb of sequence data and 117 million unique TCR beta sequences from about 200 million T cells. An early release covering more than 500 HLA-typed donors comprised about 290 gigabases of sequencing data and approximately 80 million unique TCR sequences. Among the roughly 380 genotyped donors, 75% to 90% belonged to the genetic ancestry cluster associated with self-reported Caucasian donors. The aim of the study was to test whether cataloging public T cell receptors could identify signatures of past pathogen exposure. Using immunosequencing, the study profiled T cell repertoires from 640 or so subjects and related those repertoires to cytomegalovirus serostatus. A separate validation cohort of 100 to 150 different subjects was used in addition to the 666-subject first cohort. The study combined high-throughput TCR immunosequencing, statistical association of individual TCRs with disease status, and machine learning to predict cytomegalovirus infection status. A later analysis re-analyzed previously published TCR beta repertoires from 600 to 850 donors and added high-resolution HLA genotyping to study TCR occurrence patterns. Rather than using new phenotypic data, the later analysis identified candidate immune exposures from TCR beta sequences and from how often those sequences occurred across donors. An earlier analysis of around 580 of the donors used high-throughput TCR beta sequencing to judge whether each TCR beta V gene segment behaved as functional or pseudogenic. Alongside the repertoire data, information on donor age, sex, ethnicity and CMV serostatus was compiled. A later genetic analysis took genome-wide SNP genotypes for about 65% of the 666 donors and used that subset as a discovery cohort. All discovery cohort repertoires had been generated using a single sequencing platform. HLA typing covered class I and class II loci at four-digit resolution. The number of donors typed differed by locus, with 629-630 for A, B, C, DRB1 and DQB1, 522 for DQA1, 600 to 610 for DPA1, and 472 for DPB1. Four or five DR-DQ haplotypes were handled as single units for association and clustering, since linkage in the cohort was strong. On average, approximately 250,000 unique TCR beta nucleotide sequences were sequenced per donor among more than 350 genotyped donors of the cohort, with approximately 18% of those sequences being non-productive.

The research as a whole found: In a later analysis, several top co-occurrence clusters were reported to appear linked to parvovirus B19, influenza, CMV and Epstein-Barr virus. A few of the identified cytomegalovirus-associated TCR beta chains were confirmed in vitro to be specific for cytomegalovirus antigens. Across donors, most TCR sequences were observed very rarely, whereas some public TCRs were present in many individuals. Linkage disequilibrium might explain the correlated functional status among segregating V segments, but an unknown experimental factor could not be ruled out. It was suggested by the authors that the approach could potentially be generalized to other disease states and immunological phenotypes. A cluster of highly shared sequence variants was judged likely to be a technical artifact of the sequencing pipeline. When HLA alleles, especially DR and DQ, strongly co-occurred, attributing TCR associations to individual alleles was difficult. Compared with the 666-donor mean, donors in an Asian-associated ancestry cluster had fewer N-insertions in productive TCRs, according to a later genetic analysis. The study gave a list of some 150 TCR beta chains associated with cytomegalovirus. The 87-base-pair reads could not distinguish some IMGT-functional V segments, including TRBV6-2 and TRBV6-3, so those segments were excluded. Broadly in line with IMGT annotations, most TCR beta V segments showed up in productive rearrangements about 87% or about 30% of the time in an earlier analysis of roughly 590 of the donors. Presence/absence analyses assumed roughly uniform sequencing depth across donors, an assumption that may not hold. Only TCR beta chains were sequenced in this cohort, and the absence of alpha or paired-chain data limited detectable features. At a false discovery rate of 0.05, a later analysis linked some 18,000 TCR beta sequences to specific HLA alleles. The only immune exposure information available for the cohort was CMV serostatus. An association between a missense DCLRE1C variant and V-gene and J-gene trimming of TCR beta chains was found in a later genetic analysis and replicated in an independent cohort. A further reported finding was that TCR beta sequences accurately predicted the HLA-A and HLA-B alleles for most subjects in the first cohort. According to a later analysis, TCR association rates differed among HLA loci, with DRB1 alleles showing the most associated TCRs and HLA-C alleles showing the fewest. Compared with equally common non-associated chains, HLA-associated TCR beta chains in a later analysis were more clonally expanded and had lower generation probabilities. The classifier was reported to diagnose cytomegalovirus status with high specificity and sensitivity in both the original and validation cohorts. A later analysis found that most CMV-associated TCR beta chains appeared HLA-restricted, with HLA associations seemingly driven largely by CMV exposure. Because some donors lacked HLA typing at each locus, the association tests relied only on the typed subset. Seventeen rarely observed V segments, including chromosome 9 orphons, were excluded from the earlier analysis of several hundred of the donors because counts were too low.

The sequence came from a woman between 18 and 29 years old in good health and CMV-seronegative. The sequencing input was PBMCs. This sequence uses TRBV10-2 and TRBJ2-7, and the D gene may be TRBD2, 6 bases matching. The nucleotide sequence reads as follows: TGCGCCAGCGGTCCCGGGGGAAGCTCCTACGAGCAGTACTTC. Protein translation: CASGPGGSSYEQYF.